The 27 T cell receptor beta chains presented below share a single source sample, sequenced in a study of CD8 T cells in Susac syndrome. Random hexamers were used to reverse transcribe the RNA input (about 0.5 to 1 ug). TCRdb re-analysed the immunoSEQ multiplex PCR reads in MiXCR, keeping a single row per CDR3 protein. The sample has 180,000 or so distinct CDR3 sequences, approximately 94% seen once; the top ten hold 0.1%. Sequencing was carried out using CD4+ T cells from PBMCs. These TCRs come from a human donor in good health.

This clonotype was observed a few times. The CDR3 DNA is TGTGCCAGCAGCTCAGGGGCTGGGGCCAACGTCCTGACTTTC. This gives the protein CASSSGAGANVLTF. The chain couples TRBV6-5 to TRBJ2-6; TRBD1 is a possible D gene (6 bases). Trimming stripped 6 bases from V and 2 bases from J, with 8 bases between. Germline values: CDR1 MNHEY, CDR2 SVGAGI. This CDR3 is 14 amino acids long.

The chain is built from TRBV30 and TRBJ2-7; no firm D call. V lost 0 bases to trimming and J lost 6 bases, with 12 bases between them. Germline-derived CDR1 and CDR2 are GTSNPN and SVGIG (reference sequence). The CDR3 sequence is 13 residues long. The CDR3 spells CAWSVSKLSEQYF. CDR3 nucleotide sequence: TGTGCCTGGAGTGTAAGCAAATTATCCGAGCAGTACTTC.

The CDR3 loop reads CASSQFRDTEAFF. The CDR3 nucleotides are TGTGCCAGCAGCCAATTCCGGGACACTGAAGCTTTCTTT. This rearrangement joins TRBV4-2 to TRBJ1-1; D is unclear. The CDR3 consists of 13 residues. The V and J ends lost 2 bases and 3 bases respectively, with 7 bases between them. CDR1 is LGHNA, CDR2 YNFKEQ, per germline.

The chain couples TRBV11-2 to TRBJ2-7, with D unresolved. The CDR3 contains 13 residues. Germline values: CDR1 SGHAT, CDR2 FQNNGV. Trimming took 2 bases from V and 3 from J, leaving 8 bases between them. The CDR3 nucleotides read TGTGCCAGCAGCTTAAGACCTTTCTACGAGCAGTACTTC. The encoded protein is CASSLRPFYEQYF.

The chain is built from TRBV30 and TRBJ1-4; D remains unclear. CDR3 size: 12 residues. Germline loops: CDR1 GTSNPN, CDR2 SVGIG (reference sequence). Trimming removed 0 bases at V and 5 bases at J, with 4 bases between. CDR3 nucleotide sequence: TGTGCCTGGAGTGTACGAAATGAAAAACTGTTTTTT. Translated, it gives CAWSVRNEKLFF.

The chain combines TRBV27 with TRBJ1-1, with 7 nucleotides matching TRBD1. This CDR3 spans 15 amino acids. The J segment lost 3 bases and the V segment lost 4 bases, leaving 8 bases of the junction unmatched. Germline V gene sequence: CDR1 MNHEY, CDR2 SMNVEV (reference sequence). The CDR3, as DNA: TGTGCCAGCAGTTCGACAGGGCGTGGGGACACTGAAGCTTTCTTT. It yields the protein CASSSTGRGDTEAFF.

The chain combines TRBV7-8 with TRBJ2-7, with D perhaps matching TRBD2 (5 bases). The V gene's germline CDR1 is SGHVS and CDR2 FQNEAQ. The CDR3 loop spans 15 amino acids. V was shortened by 1 base and J by 4 bases, with 14 bases between the two germline ends. CDR3 amino acids: CASSLVLAGYYEQYF. The DNA of the CDR3 is TGTGCCAGCAGCTTAGTTCTAGCTGGGTATTACGAGCAGTACTTC.

V is TRBV24-1 and J is TRBJ2-7, with D unclear. There are 12 residues in the CDR3. Germline V gene sequence: CDR1 KGHDR, CDR2 SFDVKD. Deletions cut 4 bases from V and 5 bases from J, with 8 bases between. The CDR3 coding sequence is TGTGCCACCAGTGAACTTGGCCACGAGCAGTACTTC. As protein: CATSELGHEQYF.

V usage is TRBV30 and J usage is TRBJ2-1, with 8 bases identical to TRBD2. CDR3 length: 15 residues. Germline V gene data show CDR1 as GTSNPN and CDR2 as SVGIG (reference sequence). J lost 3 bases, V lost 3 bases, and 7 bases had no gene match. The CDR3 DNA reads as TGTGCCTGGAGCGAGGGGACTAGGGACTACAATGAGCAGTTCTTC. Its translation: CAWSEGTRDYNEQFF.

The J gene is TRBJ1-1, the V gene TRBV25-1; 7 nucleotides align to TRBD1. The V and J ends lost 4 bases and 1 base, in that order; junction bases with no gene match: 6. This CDR3 has 15 residues. CDR1 and CDR2 from the germline V gene are MGHDK and SYGVNS. The chain's CDR3 is CASSGRTGRNTEAFF. The CDR3 coding sequence is TGTGCCAGCAGTGGAAGGACAGGTCGGAACACTGAAGCTTTCTTT.

This clonotype showed up just a few times. The chain couples TRBV24-1 to TRBJ2-1; D is possibly TRBD2 (5 bases). The V end was cut by 5 bases, the J end by 9 bases, with 13 bases between. The germline CDR1 and CDR2 sequences are KGHDR and SFDVKD. This CDR3 region has 13 residues. The CDR3 loop is CATSATGRGEQFF. DNA for the CDR3: TGTGCCACCAGTGCGACGGGCCGGGGTGAGCAGTTCTTC.

This chain uses TRBV5-1 with TRBJ2-7, with D tentatively TRBD1 or TRBD2 (5 bases each). Germline V gives CDR1 SGHRS, CDR2 YFSETQ. V was pared by 4 bases and J by 3 bases, with 11 bases between. This CDR3 comprises 13 residues. In nucleotides, the CDR3 is TGCGCCAGCAGCGTGGGACCGAGCTACGAGCAGTACTTC. Its translation: CASSVGPSYEQYF. Looking up the rest from reference TRBV5-1 and TRBJ2-7 gives the full variable domain: KAGVTQTPRYLIKTRGQQVTLSCSPISGHRSVSWYQQTPGQGLQFLFEYFSETQRNKGNFPGRFSGRQFSNSRSEMNVSTLELGDSALYLCASSVGPSYEQYFGPGTRLTVT.

The chain is built from TRBV29-1 and TRBJ1-2; a weak D match, TRBD1 (6 bases). Germline lookup yields CDR1 SQVTM and CDR2 ANQGSEA. V was trimmed by 2 bases and J by 8 bases, leaving 12 bases between them. The CDR3 consists of 12 residues. CDR3 sequence: CSVELGGEGYTF. The CDR3 coding sequence is TGCAGCGTTGAATTGGGGGGCGAGGGCTACACCTTC.

The J gene is TRBJ1-5, the V gene TRBV24-1; 7 bases agree with TRBD1. CDR3 length equals 14 residues. CDR1 is KGHDR and CDR2 is SFDVKD in the germline V gene. The V and J ends lost 7 bases and 3 bases, in that order; junction bases with no gene match: 5. CDR3 nucleotide sequence: TGTGCCACCAGCCCAACAGGGGACAATCAGCCCCAGCATTTT. This sequence encodes CATSPTGDNQPQHF.

The V and J genes are TRBV6-1 and TRBJ2-7, with 9 positions matching TRBD1. The CDR3 is 14 residues long. The germline gives CDR1 MNHNS, CDR2 SASEGT. V lost 9 bases to trimming and J lost 2 bases; unmatched junction nucleotides: 8. CDR3: CASLSGQGTYEQYF. The CDR3 DNA is TGTGCCAGTTTATCGGGACAGGGCACCTACGAGCAGTACTTC.

The J gene is TRBJ2-5, the V gene TRBV15; TRBD2 matches 10 bases. Per the germline V gene, CDR1 is LNHNV and CDR2 is YYDKDF (reference sequence). The CDR3 has 15 amino acids. V lost 1 base and J lost 5; bases outside the gene matches: 4. As DNA, the CDR3 is TGTGCCACCAGCAGAGCAGCGGGAGGGTACGAGACCCAGTACTTC. Translating gives CATSRAAGGYETQYF.

This sequence joins TRBV29-1 and TRBJ2-1, with D perhaps given as TRBD1 or TRBD2 (5 bases each). Trimming took off 7 bases at V and 4 bases at J, with 11 bases between the two ends. Germline lookup yields CDR1 SQVTM and CDR2 ANQGSEA. The CDR3 is 12 amino acids. The CDR3 DNA sequence: TGCAGCGCTGGGGACGGATACAATGAGCAGTTCTTC. Encoded protein: CSAGDGYNEQFF.

The J gene is TRBJ1-2, the V gene TRBV29-1, with a weak D call TRBD1 (6 bases). The germline V gene has CDR1 SQVTM and CDR2 ANQGSEA. This CDR3 comprises 15 residues. Deletions cut 0 bases from V and 2 bases from J, with 13 bases between. CDR3 residues: CSVEDRGSPNYGYTF. The CDR3 DNA is TGCAGCGTTGAAGATAGGGGGTCCCCCAACTATGGCTACACCTTC.

J is TRBJ2-1 and V is TRBV30; 12 bases match TRBD2. CDR3 length: 15 residues. CDR1 is GTSNPN, CDR2 SVGIG, per germline (reference sequence). J gave up 3 bases and V 7 bases, and 7 bases lay outside the gene matches. CDR3: CAYARTSGVYNEQFF. The CDR3 DNA reads as TGTGCCTACGCCCGGACTAGCGGGGTCTACAATGAGCAGTTCTTC.

The rearrangement uses TRBV29-1 and TRBJ1-4; D unclear. Germline assignment: CDR1 SQVTM and CDR2 ANQGSEA. V lost 4 bases to trimming and J lost 0 bases, with 9 bases between them. This CDR3 spans 14 amino acids. CDR3 sequence: CSVVTPSTNEKLFF. As DNA, the CDR3 is TGCAGCGTTGTTACACCCTCAACTAATGAAAAACTGTTTTTT.

The chain has TRBV2 and TRBJ1-5, with D unclear. The germline V gene encodes CDR1 SNHLY and CDR2 FYNNEI. Trimming took 8 bases from V and 5 from J, leaving 10 bases between them. The CDR3 totals 12 residues. The CDR3 nucleotides read TGTGCCAGCTCCGGGGAGGATCAGCCCCAGCATTTT. It is translated as CASSGEDQPQHF.

V gene TRBV12-3 or TRBV12-4 combines with J gene TRBJ1-4; no definite D call. V was trimmed by 2 bases and J by 11 bases, leaving 12 bases between them. This CDR3 has 13 amino acids. CDR3 coding DNA: TGTGCCAGCAGTTTATGGCCCGCGTCGAAACTGTTTTTT. It encodes CASSLWPASKLFF.

The J gene is TRBJ1-5, the V gene TRBV27; the D is unclear. Germline CDR1 is MNHEY and CDR2 is SMNVEV (reference sequence). The length of the CDR3 is 13 residues. V lost 3 bases to trimming and J lost 5 bases, with 8 bases between them. The CDR3 region is CASSLTNDQPQHF. The CDR3 nucleotides read TGTGCCAGCAGTTTGACTAACGATCAGCCCCAGCATTTT.

The gene calls are TRBV9 and TRBJ1-1; D not resolved. The V end was cut by 0 bases, the J end by 10 bases, with 16 bases between. The CDR3 loop spans 14 amino acids. CDR1 and CDR2 (germline): SGDLS, YYNGEE. The CDR3 nucleotides are TGTGCCAGCAGCGTAGGATCCGGGGTAAATGGAGCTTTCTTT. Translated: CASSVGSGVNGAFF. Using reference TRBV9 and TRBJ1-1 for the parts outside the CDR3, the full variable domain is DSGVTQTPKHLITATGQRVTLRCSPRSGDLSVYWYQQSLDQGLQFLIQYYNGEERAKGNILERFSAQQFPDLHSELNLSSLELGDSALYFCASSVGSGVNGAFFGQGTRLTVV.

This sequence joins TRBV20-1 and TRBJ2-1, with D tentatively TRBD2 (5 bases). The CDR3 is 16 residues long. V dropped 3 bases and J dropped 7 bases, with 22 bases sitting between them. The germline CDR1 and CDR2 sequences are DFQATT and SNEGSKA (reference sequence). CDR3 DNA: TGCAGTGCTAGCCACGGGGAGAGAGGTTTGGGGAATGAGCAGTTCTTC. It specifies CSASHGERGLGNEQFF.

The rearrangement links TRBV25-1 to TRBJ2-1; D perhaps matches TRBD2 (6 bases). This CDR3 region has 14 residues. Germline assignment: CDR1 MGHDK and CDR2 SYGVNS. The V end lost 1 base, the J end lost 8 bases, and 12 bases lay between the germline ends. The CDR3 DNA is TGTGCCAGCAGTGAATTAGGACGGAGGGATGAGCAGTTCTTC. It codes for CASSELGRRDEQFF.

This chain links TRBV28 with TRBJ2-5, with 7 positions matching TRBD2. V was clipped by 3 bases and J by 4 bases; unmatched bases: 2. CDR1 and CDR2 from the germline V gene are MDHEN and SYDVKM. The CDR3 runs 13 residues. The CDR3 here is CASSLGGAETQYF. CDR3 in DNA: TGTGCCAGCAGTTTGGGAGGGGCAGAGACCCAGTACTTC.